This T cell receptor beta chain is drawn from a study of cytotoxic CD8 clonotypes in ibrutinib-treated CLL. Assay: immunoSEQ multiplex PCR; the TCRdb copy retains only in-frame clones and omits some. This repertoire shows roughly 170,000 clones, 84% found once; its top ten account for less than 6%. The CDR3 spans 15 residues. V dropped 0 bases and J dropped 2 bases, with 10 bases sitting between them. Looked up from germline, CDR1 is LNHDA and CDR2 is SQIVND (reference sequence). The sample in question was PBMCs, obtained after 24 months of ibrutinib treatment. This clonotype was obtained from a human donor with chronic lymphocytic leukemia. V is TRBV19 and J is TRBJ1-1; possibly TRBD1 for D (6 bases). The CDR3 DNA reads TGTGCCAGTAGTATAGAAGGGGGGAGCAACACTGAAGCTTTCTTT. This sequence encodes CASSIEGGSNTEAFF.